This TCR beta chain was obtained from a study of T cell responses to AZD1222 COVID-19 vaccine. Study-wide findings and caveats: Targets within unmutated variant regions were reportedly found for nearly half of spike-specific TCRs. Donors in the cohort were predominantly white British and more often female, and clonal diversity was possibly underestimated.

The V gene lost 6 bases and the J gene lost 7 bases, with 18 bases spanning the gap. This CDR3 is built from 14 residues. In germline, CDR1 is MNHEY, CDR2 SVGEGT. Of note for this clone: Its antigen is unknown.

Generated by immunoSEQ multiplex PCR, the TCRdb table keeps only in-frame clones and is missing some. The sample consists of more than 120,000 clones, 85% to 95% of them appearing once. The TCR comes from an adult in good health. The chain combines TRBV6-2 or TRBV6-3 with TRBJ1-2; unclear D gene. This specimen was peripheral blood, taken on day 0 of AZD1222 vaccination. CDR3 amino acids: CASSTPPDLRGYTF. CDR3 DNA: TGTGCCAGCAGCACCCCCCCGGATCTTCGTGGCTACACCTTC.